Detailed here is one TCR beta chain. The antigen is not known. This sample is drawn from a study of CD8+CD57+ T cells in acquired aplastic anemia. In the study overall: Sorted CD4+ plus CD8+ cells gave DNA averaging roughly 3.5 ug. Notes on the study in general: Both patients and controls carried the same twenty-nine CD8+ CDR3 sequences. Controls did not differ significantly from patients in CD8+ Simpson's diversity.

TCR beta VDJ and CDR3 profiling used genomic DNA as template. One entry per CDR3 protein results from TCRdb running MiXCR on the reads. The table lists roughly 160,000 distinct CDR3 sequences, roughly two thirds of them singletons. Previously, flow cytometry had revealed CD8+CD57+ cell expansion in the patients chosen for sequencing. Patients were untreated when blood was sampled. V was cut by 5 bases and J by 0 bases, with 14 bases left in between. Germline CDR1 is SGHVS and CDR2 is FQNEAQ. The CDR3 consists of 16 residues. This chain uses TRBV7-8 with TRBJ1-3; D is unclear. Sequences were obtained from sorted CD4+, CD8+, or CD8+CD57+ T cells (not recorded which) from PBMCs. This clonotype was obtained from a human donor with aplastic anemia. CDR3 sequence (DNA): TGTGCCAGCAGCCCGGACCGGGTTTACTCTGGAAACACCATATATTTT. Translation: CASSPDRVYSGNTIYF.